This TCR beta chain comes out of a study of cytomegalovirus exposure and HLA in healthy donors. Trimming cost V 6 bases and J 0 bases, with 8 bases left between them. The CDR3 extends over 14 amino acids. Per germline, CDR1 MNHNS and CDR2 SASEGT. The PCR used 60 Vbeta and 13 Jbeta primers. The assay was immunoSEQ multiplex PCR, and TCRdb's table has in-frame clones only and misses some. The sample holds approximately 170,000 clones; 68% are singletons and the top ten take roughly 2.7%. Sample: PBMCs. V is TRBV6-1 and J is TRBJ1-4; tentative D call: TRBD1 (5 bases). The receptor's source is a woman aged 40 to 50 in good health and CMV-seropositive. CDR3 in amino acids: CASRGGATNEKLFF. The CDR3 coding sequence is TGTGCCAGCAGGGGGGGTGCAACTAATGAAAAACTGTTTTTT.